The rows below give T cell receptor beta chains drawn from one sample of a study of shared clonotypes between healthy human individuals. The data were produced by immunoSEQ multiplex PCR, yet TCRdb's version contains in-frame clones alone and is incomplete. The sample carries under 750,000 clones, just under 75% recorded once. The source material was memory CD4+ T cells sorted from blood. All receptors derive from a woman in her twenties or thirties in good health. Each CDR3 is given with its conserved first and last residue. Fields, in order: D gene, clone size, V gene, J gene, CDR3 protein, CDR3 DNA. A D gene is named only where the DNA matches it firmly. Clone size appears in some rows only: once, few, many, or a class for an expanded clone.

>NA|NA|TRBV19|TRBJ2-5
CASSRAGQETQYF
TGTGCCAGTAGTAGGGCAGGCCAAGAGACCCAGTACTTC
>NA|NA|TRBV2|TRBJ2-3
CASSGRTAQANTDTQYF
TGTGCCAGCAGTGGAAGGACAGCGCAGGCTAACACAGATACGCAGTATTTT
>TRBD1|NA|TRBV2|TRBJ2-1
CASSGLDRAAQFF
TGTGCCAGCAGTGGATTAGACAGGGCTGCACAGTTCTTC
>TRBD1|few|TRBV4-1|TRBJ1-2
CASSLDRDHGYTF
TGCGCCAGCAGCCTAGACAGGGATCATGGCTACACCTTC
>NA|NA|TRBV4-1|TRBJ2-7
CASSQVGGRIYEQYF
TGCGCCAGCAGCCAAGTGGGGGGGCGTATCTACGAGCAGTACTTC
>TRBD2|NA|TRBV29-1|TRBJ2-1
CSVEALAGANEQFF
TGCAGCGTTGAAGCACTAGCGGGAGCCAATGAGCAGTTCTTC
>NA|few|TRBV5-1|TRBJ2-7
CASSQYDLLGNEQYF
TGCGCCAGCAGTCAGTACGACCTTCTAGGGAACGAGCAGTACTTC
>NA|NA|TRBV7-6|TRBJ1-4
CASSPTGSTNEKLFF
TGTGCCAGCAGCCCAACAGGGAGCACTAATGAAAAACTGTTTTTT
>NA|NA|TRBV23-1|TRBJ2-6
CASSQALPQQSRANVLTF
TGCGCCAGCAGTCAGGCCCTGCCGCAACAAAGTCGGGCCAACGTCCTGACTTTC
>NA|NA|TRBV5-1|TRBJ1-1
CASSEGFEAFF
TGCGCCAGCAGTGAGGGGTTTGAAGCTTTCTTT
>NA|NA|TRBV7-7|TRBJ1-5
CASSPRRNNQPQHF
TGTGCCAGCAGCCCCCGACGGAACAATCAGCCCCAGCATTTT
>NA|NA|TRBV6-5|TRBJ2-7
CASSYEGEQYF
TGTGCCAGCAGTTACGAGGGTGAGCAGTACTTC
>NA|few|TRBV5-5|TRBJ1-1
CASSPWLGANTEAFF
TGTGCCAGCAGCCCCTGGTTGGGGGCGAACACTGAAGCTTTCTTT
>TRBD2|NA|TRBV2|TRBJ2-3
CASSEVAGVRDTQYF
TGTGCCAGCAGTGAAGTAGCGGGAGTAAGAGATACGCAGTATTTT
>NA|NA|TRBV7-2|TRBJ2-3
CASSRKYLGDGGQYF
TGTGCCAGCAGCCGAAAATACCTAGGGGATGGGGGGCAGTATTTT
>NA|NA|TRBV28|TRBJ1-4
CASSLYSLNEKLFF
TGTGCCAGCAGTTTATACAGCCTTAATGAAAAACTGTTTTTT
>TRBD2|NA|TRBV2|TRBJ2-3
CASSKLAGGPDTQYF
TGTGCCAGCAGCAAACTAGCGGGAGGGCCAGATACGCAGTATTTT
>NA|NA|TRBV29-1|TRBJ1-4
CSVVVSTNEKLFF
TGCAGCGTTGTGGTCTCAACTAATGAAAAACTGTTTTTT
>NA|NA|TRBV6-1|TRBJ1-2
CASSLGSNYGYTF
TGTGCCAGCTCTTTGGGGAGTAACTATGGCTACACCTTC
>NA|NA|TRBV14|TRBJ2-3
CASSDTLHRDTQYF
TGTGCCAGCTCTGACACACTCCACAGAGATACGCAGTATTTT
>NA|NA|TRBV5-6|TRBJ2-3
CASSLAPWTSDTQYF
TGTGCCAGCAGCTTGGCCCCCTGGACCTCAGATACGCAGTATTTT
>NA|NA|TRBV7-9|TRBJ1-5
CASSLGAGTSNQPQHF
TGTGCCAGCAGCTTAGGGGCAGGAACTAGCAATCAGCCCCAGCATTTT
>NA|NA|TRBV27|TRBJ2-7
CASSLSRGYEQYF
TGTGCCAGCAGTCTAAGCAGGGGATACGAGCAGTACTTC
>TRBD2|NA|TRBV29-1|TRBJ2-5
CSVTSAQEETQYF
TGCAGCGTTACTAGCGCTCAAGAAGAGACCCAGTACTTC
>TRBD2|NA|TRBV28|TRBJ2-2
CASKLAGGSGELFF
TGTGCCAGCAAACTAGCGGGAGGGTCCGGGGAGCTGTTTTTT
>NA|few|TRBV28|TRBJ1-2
CASNPVGGRNYGYTF
TGTGCCAGCAACCCTGTAGGGGGACGGAACTATGGCTACACCTTC
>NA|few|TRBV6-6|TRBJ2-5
CASMERGQETQYF
TGTGCCAGCATGGAGAGGGGCCAAGAGACCCAGTACTTC
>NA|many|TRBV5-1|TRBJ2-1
CASSLDSYSYNEQFF
TGCGCCAGCAGCTTGGACAGCTACTCCTACAATGAGCAGTTCTTC
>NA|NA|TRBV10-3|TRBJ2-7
CAIRRTVPPQQYF
TGTGCCATCAGGCGGACGGTCCCCCCTCAGCAGTACTTC
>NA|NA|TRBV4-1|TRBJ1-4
CASSQEAFNRESDEKLFF
TGCGCCAGCAGCCAAGAAGCCTTCAACAGGGAAAGTGATGAAAAACTGTTTTTT
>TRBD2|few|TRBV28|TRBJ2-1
CASSLAAGGLREQFF
TGTGCCAGCAGTTTAGCAGCGGGAGGCCTTCGGGAGCAGTTCTTC
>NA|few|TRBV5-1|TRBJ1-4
CASGSTVDGEKLFF
TGCGCCAGCGGGTCAACAGTGGACGGCGAAAAACTGTTTTTT
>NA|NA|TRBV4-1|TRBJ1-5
CASSQGGPQHF
TGCGCCAGCAGCCAAGGGGGGCCCCAGCATTTT
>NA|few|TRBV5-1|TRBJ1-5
CASSLDGGSNQPQHF
TGCGCCAGCAGCTTGGATGGGGGCAGCAATCAGCCCCAGCATTTT
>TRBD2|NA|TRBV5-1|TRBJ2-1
CASSLTTSTNEQFF
TGCGCCAGCAGCTTAACGACTAGCACGAATGAGCAGTTCTTC
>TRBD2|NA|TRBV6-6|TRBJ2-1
CASSPSGSAKQQFF
TGTGCCAGCAGTCCAAGCGGGAGTGCCAAACAGCAGTTCTTC
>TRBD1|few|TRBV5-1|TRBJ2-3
CASSLGQGPSTDTQYF
TGCGCCAGCAGCCTAGGACAGGGGCCTAGCACAGATACGCAGTATTTT
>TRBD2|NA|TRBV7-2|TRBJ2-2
CASRYSGANTGELFF
TGTGCCAGCAGATATAGCGGGGCGAACACCGGGGAGCTGTTTTTT
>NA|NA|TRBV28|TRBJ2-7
CASSSSAYEQYF
TGTGCCAGCAGTTCTTCTGCCTACGAGCAGTACTTC
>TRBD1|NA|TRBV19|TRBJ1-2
CASSLQRQGSYGYTF
TGTGCCAGTAGTCTACAACGACAGGGGAGCTATGGCTACACCTTC
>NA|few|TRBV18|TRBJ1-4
CASSPQPEKLFF
TGTGCCAGCTCACCCCAGCCGGAAAAACTGTTTTTT
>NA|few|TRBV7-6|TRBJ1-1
CASSSQTDTEAFF
TGTGCCAGCAGCTCTCAGACAGACACTGAAGCTTTCTTT
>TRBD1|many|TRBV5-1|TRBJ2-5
CASSFGQGGSQYF
TGCGCCAGCAGCTTTGGACAGGGGGGTTCCCAGTACTTC
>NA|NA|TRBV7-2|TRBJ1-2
CASSSQRDNYYGYTF
TGTGCCAGCAGCTCCCAGCGGGACAATTACTATGGCTACACCTTC
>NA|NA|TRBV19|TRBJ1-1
CASILPGSRTEAFF
TGTGCCAGTATCCTACCGGGTTCGAGGACTGAAGCTTTCTTT
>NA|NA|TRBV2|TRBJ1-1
CATSPHPMNTEAFF
TGTGCCACCTCCCCCCACCCCATGAACACTGAAGCTTTCTTT
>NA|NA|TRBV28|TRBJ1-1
CASNVVAGIKGAFF
TGTGCCAGCAATGTTGTCGCAGGCATCAAAGGGGCTTTCTTT
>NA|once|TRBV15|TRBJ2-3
CATSREGESTDTQYF
TGTGCCACCAGCAGAGAGGGAGAGAGCACAGATACGCAGTATTTT
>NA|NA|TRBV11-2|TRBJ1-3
CASRRVAGNTIYF
TGTGCCAGCCGACGGGTCGCTGGAAACACCATATATTTT
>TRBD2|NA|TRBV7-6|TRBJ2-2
CASPRAPCAGENTGELFF
TGTGCCAGCCCTAGGGCCCCTTGCGCGGGGGAGAACACCGGGGAGCTGTTTTTT
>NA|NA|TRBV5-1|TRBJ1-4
CASSFSQGTNEKLFF
TGCGCCAGCAGCTTCTCACAGGGCACTAATGAAAAACTGTTTTTT
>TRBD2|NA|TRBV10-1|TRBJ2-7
CASSESASGSRSYEQYF
TGCGCCAGCAGTGAGTCTGCTAGCGGGAGTAGGTCCTACGAGCAGTACTTC
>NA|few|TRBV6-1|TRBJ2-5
CASRTLFEGIETQYF
TGTGCCAGCAGGACCTTATTTGAGGGAATCGAGACCCAGTACTTC
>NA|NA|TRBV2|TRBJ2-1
CASSVEVGSYNEQFF
TGTGCCAGCAGTGTGGAGGTGGGATCCTACAATGAGCAGTTCTTC
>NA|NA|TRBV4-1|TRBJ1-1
CASSVNGFLNTEAFF
TGCGCCAGCAGCGTGAACGGGTTCCTGAACACTGAAGCTTTCTTT
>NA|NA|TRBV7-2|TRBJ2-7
CASSLVPSEQYF
TGTGCCAGCAGCTTAGTACCCAGCGAGCAGTACTTC